This T cell receptor (beta chain) was found in a study of T cells in women clearing cervical HPV infection. Study summary: Cases' blood sampling followed lesion detection by median approximately 140 days (90 to 200).

As concerns this clone: Its antigen is still unknown. The CDR3 end is not reached by the read, which stops 3 residues before it; the germline J gene fills it in.

Study results and limitations: TRBV6-7 relative abundance averaged approximately 0.11% in cases and 0.15% to 0.2% in controls. Effector/memory and HPV-specific T cells were not isolated, and association timing is unknown.

Between the trimmed V and J ends, which lost 0 bases and 6 bases, there was a span of 14 bases. The length of the CDR3 is 15 residues. In germline, CDR1 is LGHNA, CDR2 YNFKEQ. Generated by immunoSEQ multiplex PCR, the TCRdb table keeps only in-frame clones and is missing some. Its listing shows about 34,000 clones. Sequenced: blood buffy coat. This sequence originates from a woman between 18 and 70 years old with a cervical HPV16 infection that either progressed to CIN3+ or cleared (not recorded which). The chain has TRBV4-2 and TRBJ1-1; D perhaps matches TRBD1 (5 bases). The sequenced part of the CDR3 DNA is TGTGCCAGCAGCCAAGAAGCCCAGGGTCGCTCTGAA. It translates to CASSQEAQGRSE. The entire CDR3 is CASSQEAQGRSEAFF.